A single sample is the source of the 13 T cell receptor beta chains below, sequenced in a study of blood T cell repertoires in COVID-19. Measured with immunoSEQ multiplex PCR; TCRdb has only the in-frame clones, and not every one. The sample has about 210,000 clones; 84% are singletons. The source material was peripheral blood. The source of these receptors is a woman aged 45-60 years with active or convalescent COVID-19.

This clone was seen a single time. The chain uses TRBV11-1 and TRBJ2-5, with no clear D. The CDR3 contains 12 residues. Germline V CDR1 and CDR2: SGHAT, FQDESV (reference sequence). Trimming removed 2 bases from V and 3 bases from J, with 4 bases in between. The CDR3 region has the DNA TGTGCCAGCAGCTTAATAGAAGAGACCCAGTACTTC. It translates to CASSLIEETQYF.

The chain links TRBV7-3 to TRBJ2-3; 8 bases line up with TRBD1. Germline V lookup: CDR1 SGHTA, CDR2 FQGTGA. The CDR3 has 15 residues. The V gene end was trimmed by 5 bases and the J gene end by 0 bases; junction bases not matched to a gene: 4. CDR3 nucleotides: TGTGCCAGCAGCGTATACAGGGGGAGCACAGATACGCAGTATTTT. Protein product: CASSVYRGSTDTQYF.

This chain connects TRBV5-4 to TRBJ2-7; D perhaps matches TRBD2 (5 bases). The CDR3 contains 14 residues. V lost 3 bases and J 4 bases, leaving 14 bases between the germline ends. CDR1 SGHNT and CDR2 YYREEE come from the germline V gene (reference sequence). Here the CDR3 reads CASSYAGGRYEQYF. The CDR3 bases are TGTGCCAGCAGCTACGCAGGAGGTCGGTACGAGCAGTACTTC.

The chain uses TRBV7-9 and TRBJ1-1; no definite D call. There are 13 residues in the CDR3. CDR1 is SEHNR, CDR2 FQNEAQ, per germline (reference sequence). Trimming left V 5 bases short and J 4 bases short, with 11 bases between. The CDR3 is CASSLEGGTEAFF. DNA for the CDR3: TGTGCCAGCAGCCTGGAAGGAGGCACTGAAGCTTTCTTT.

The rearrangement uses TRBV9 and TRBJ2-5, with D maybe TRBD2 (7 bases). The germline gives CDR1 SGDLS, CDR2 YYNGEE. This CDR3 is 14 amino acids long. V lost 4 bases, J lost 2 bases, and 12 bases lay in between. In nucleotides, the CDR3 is TGTGCCAGCAGCCCCGGGGGGACACAAGAGACCCAGTACTTC. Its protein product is CASSPGGTQETQYF.

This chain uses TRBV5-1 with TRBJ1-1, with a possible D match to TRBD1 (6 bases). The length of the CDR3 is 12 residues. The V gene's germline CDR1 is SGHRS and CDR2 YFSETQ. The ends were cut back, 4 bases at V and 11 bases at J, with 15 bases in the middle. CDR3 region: CASSVGQNEAFF. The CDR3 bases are TGCGCCAGCAGCGTAGGACAGAACGAGGCTTTCTTT. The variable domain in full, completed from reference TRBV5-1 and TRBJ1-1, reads KAGVTQTPRYLIKTRGQQVTLSCSPISGHRSVSWYQQTPGQGLQFLFEYFSETQRNKGNFPGRFSGRQFSNSRSEMNVSTLELGDSALYLCASSVGQNEAFFGQGTRLTVV.

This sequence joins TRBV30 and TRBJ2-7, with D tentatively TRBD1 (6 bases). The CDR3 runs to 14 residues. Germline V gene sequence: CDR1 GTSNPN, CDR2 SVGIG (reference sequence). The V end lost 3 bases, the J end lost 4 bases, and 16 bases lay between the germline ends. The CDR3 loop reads CAWSAGVGEYEQYF. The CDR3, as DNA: TGTGCCTGGAGCGCAGGGGTCGGCGAATACGAGCAGTACTTC.

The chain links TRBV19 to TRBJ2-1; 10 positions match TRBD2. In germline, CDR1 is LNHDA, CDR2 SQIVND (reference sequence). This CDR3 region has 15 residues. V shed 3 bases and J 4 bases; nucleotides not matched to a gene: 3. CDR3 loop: CASSIGLAAYNEQFF. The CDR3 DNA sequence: TGTGCCAGTAGTATCGGACTAGCGGCGTACAATGAGCAGTTCTTC. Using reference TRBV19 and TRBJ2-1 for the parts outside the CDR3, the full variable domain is DGGITQSPKYLFRKEGQNVTLSCEQNLNHDAMYWYRQDPGQGLRLIYYSQIVNDFQKGDIAEGYSVSREKKESFPLTVTSAQKNPTAFYLCASSIGLAAYNEQFFGPGTRLTVL.

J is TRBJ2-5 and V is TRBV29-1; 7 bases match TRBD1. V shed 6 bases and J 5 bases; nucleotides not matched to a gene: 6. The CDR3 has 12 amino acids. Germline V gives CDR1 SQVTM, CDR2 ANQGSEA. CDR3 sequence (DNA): TGCAGCGTCTCGACAGGGACCGAGACCCAGTACTTC. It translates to CSVSTGTETQYF.

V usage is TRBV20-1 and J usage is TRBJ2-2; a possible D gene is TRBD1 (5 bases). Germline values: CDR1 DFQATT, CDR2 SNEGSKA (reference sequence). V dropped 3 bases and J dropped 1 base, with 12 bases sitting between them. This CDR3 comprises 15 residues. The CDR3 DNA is TGCAGTGCTAGTCCCCTAGACAGGAACACCGGGGAGCTGTTTTTT. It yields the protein CSASPLDRNTGELFF.

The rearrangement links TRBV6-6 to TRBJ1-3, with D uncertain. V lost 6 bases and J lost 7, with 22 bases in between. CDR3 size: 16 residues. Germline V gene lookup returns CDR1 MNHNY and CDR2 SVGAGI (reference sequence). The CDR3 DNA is TGTGCCAGCAGCCGCCTCGAAGGCAGGATGAGCAACACCATATATTTT. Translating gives CASSRLEGRMSNTIYF.

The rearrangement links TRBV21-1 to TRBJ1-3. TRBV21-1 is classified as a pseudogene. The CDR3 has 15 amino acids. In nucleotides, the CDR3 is TGTGCCAGCAGCAAAGAGCCGAGCTCTGGAAACACCATATATTTT. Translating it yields CASSKEPSSGNTIYF.

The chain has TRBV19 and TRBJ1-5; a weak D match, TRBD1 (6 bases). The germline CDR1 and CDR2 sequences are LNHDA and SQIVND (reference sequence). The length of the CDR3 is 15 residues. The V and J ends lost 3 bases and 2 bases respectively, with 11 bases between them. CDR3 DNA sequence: TGTGCCAGTAGTATCGACAACAGGGGCAATCAGCCCCAGCATTTT. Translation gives CASSIDNRGNQPQHF.